This T cell receptor (beta chain) comes out of a study of OX40 agonist ivuxolimab in advanced cancers. Study findings and constraints: There were, on average, more expanded clones in CD8+ T cells than in CD4+.

Clones were read by immunoSEQ multiplex PCR, and TCRdb kept only the in-frame ones, dropping some. Seen here are about 88,000 clones, approximately 89% observed once, and the top ten hold 0.2% to 0.25%. Enrollment shut out patients with autoimmune disease history or systemic immunosuppression. As to this clone: Its antigen is as yet unknown.

This specimen was CD4+ or CD8+ T cells sorted from blood, taken in a trial of the OX40 agonist ivuxolimab. This receptor was identified in an adult with an advanced solid tumor such as melanoma, head and neck, liver or kidney cancer.

The chain's CDR3 is CASKSWLVAGGTSTDTQYF. The CDR3 region has the DNA TGTGCCAGCAAATCGTGGTTGGTAGCGGGAGGGACTAGCACAGATACGCAGTATTTT. The V call is TRBV2, the J call TRBJ2-3, with TRBD2 matching over 11 bases. CDR1 is SNHLY and CDR2 is FYNNEI in the germline V gene. With V trimmed by 7 bases and J by 0 bases, 15 bases remained unmatched. CDR3 length equals 19 residues. Full variable domain (missing parts from reference TRBV2 and TRBJ2-3): EPEVTQTPSHQVTQMGQEVILRCVPISNHLYFYWYRQILGQKVEFLVSFYNNEISEKSEIFDDQFSVERPDGSNFTLKIRSTKLEDSAMYFCASKSWLVAGGTSTDTQYFGPGTRLTVL.